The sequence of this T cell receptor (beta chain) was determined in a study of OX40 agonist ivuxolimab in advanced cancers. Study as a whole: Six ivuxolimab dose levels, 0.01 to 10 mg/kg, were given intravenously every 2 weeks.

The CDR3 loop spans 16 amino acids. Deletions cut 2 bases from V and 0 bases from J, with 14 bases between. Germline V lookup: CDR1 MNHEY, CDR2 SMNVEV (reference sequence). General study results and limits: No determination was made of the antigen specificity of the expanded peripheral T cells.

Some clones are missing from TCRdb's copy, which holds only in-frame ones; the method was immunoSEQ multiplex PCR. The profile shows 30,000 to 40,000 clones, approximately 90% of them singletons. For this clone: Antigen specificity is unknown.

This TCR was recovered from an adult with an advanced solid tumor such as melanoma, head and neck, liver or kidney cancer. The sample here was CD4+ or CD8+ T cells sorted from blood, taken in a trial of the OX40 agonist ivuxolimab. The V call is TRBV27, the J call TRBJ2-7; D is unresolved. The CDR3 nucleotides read TGTGCCAGCAGTTTAAGTGCATCCCTGAGCTCCTACGAGCAGTACTTC. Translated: CASSLSASLSSYEQYF.